This TCR beta chain was sequenced during a study of blood T cells in healthy people across ages. Overall study context: Template-switching capture recovered about one barcoded beta molecule per two T cells.

In germline, CDR1 is MNHNS, CDR2 SASEGT. The CDR3 spans 15 residues. V gave up 4 bases and J gave up 4 bases, with 15 bases separating them. Primers used in a second PCR of roughly 6 to 11 cycles were a sample-barcoded 5' primer and a J-beta primer mix. TCRdb processed the 5' RACE reads anew with MiXCR; each CDR3 protein has one entry. Found here are hundreds of thousands of distinct CDR3 sequences, roughly 56% of them singletons; the top ten hold about a quarter. Sequenced input: blood. The source of this sequence is a man between 40 and 49 years old in good health. V gene TRBV6-1 combines with J gene TRBJ2-3; tentatively, D is TRBD1 or TRBD2 (6 bases each). The CDR3 loop reads CASSAPGGYADTQYF. CDR3 nucleotides: TGTGCCAGCAGTGCTCCCGGGGGCTACGCAGATACGCAGTATTTT.